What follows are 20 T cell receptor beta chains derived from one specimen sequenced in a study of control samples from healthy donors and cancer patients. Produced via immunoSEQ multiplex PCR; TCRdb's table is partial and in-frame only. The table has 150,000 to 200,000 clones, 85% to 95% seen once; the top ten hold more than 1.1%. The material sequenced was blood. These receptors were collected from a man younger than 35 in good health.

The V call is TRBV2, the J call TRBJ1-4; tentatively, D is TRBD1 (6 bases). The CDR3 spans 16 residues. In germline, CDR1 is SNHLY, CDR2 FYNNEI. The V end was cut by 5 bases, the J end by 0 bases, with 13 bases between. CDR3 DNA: TGTGCCAGCAGTACAGGGACTGGGGCAACTAATGAAAAACTGTTTTTT. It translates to CASSTGTGATNEKLFF.

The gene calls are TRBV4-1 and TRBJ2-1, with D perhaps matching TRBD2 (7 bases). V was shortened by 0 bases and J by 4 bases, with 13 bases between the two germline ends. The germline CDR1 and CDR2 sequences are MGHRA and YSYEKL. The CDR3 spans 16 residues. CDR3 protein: CASSQEVGGLYNEQFF. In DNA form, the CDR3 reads TGCGCCAGCAGCCAAGAGGTGGGGGGGCTTTACAATGAGCAGTTCTTC.

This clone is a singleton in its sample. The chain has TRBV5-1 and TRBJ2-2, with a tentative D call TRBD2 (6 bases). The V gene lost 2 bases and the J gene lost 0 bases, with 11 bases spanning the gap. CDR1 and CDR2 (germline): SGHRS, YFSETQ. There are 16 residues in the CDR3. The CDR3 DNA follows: TGCGCCAGCAGCTTACGGGGGACTGCGAACACCGGGGAGCTGTTTTTT. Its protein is CASSLRGTANTGELFF. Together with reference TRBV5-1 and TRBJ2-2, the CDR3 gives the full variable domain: KAGVTQTPRYLIKTRGQQVTLSCSPISGHRSVSWYQQTPGQGLQFLFEYFSETQRNKGNFPGRFSGRQFSNSRSEMNVSTLELGDSALYLCASSLRGTANTGELFFGEGSRLTVL.

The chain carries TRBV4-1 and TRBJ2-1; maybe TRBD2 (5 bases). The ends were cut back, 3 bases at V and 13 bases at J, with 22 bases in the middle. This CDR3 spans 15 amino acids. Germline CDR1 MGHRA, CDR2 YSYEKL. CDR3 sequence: CASSQLRGISGYQFF. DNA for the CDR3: TGCGCCAGCAGCCAGCTCCGAGGGATCTCAGGATATCAGTTCTTC.

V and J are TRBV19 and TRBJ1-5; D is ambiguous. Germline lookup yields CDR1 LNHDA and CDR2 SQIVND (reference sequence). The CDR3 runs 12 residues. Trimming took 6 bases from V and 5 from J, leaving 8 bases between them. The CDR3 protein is CASSPVYQPQHF. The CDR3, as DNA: TGTGCCAGTAGCCCTGTATATCAGCCCCAGCATTTT.

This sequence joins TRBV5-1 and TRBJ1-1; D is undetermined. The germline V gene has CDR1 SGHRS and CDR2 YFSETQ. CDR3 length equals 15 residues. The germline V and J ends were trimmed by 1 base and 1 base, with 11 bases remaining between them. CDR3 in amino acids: CASSLWPESNTEAFF. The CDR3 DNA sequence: TGCGCCAGCAGCTTGTGGCCGGAATCGAACACTGAAGCTTTCTTT.

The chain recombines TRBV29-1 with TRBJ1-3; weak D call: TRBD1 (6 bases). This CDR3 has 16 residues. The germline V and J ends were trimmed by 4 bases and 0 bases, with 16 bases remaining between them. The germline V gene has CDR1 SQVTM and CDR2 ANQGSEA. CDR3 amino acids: CSVVGMGHGSGNTIYF. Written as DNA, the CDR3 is TGCAGCGTTGTAGGAATGGGACACGGCTCTGGAAACACCATATATTTT. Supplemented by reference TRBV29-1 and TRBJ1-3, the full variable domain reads SAVISQKPSRDICQRGTSLTIQCQVDSQVTMMFWYRQQPGQSLTLIATANQGSEATYESGFVIDKFPISRPNLTFSTLTVSNMSPEDSSIYLCSVVGMGHGSGNTIYFGEGSWLTVV.

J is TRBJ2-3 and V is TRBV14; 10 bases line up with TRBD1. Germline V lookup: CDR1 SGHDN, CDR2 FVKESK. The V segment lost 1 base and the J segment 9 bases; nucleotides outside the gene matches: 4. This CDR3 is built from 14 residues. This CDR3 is CASSQAGTGETQYF. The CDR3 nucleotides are TGTGCCAGCAGCCAAGCGGGGACAGGGGAAACGCAGTATTTT.

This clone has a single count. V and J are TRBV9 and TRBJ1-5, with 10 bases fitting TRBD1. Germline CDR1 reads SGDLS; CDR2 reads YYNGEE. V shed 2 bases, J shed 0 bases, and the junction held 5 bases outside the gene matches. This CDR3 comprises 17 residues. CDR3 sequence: CASSVPDRGDSNQPQHF. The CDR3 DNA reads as TGTGCCAGCAGCGTCCCGGACAGGGGGGATAGCAATCAGCCCCAGCATTTT.

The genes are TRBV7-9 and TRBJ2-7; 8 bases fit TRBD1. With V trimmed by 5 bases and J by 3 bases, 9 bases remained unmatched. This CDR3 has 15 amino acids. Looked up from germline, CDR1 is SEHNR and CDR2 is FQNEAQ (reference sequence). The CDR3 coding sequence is TGTGCCAGCAGCCCCTCGGGACAGGCTATCTACGAGCAGTACTTC. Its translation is CASSPSGQAIYEQYF.

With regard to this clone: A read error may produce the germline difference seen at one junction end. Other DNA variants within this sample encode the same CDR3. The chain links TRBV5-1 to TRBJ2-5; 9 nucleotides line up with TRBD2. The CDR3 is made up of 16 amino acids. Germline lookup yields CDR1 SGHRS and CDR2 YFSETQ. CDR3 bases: TGCGCCAGCAGCTTCAACAGCGGGGGGACAAAAGAGACTCAGTACTTC. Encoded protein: CASSFNSGGTKETQYF.

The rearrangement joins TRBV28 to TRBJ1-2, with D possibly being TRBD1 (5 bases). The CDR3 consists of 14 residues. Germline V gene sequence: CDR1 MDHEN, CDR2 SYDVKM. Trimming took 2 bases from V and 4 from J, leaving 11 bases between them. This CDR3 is CASSLAGRRYGYTF. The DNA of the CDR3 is TGTGCCAGCAGTTTAGCGGGGCGACGCTATGGCTACACCTTC.

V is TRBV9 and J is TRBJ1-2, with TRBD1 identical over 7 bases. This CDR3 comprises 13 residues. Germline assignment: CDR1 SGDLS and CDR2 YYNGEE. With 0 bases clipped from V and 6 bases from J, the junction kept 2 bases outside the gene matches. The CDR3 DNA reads TGTGCCAGCAGCGTAGACCAGGGGGATGGCTACACCTTC. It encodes CASSVDQGDGYTF.

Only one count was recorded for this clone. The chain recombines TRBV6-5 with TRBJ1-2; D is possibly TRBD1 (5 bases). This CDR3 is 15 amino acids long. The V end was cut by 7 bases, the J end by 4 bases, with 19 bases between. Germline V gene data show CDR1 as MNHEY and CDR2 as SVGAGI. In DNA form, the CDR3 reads TGTGCCAGCATCGTGGTCGGGACTGAGGGCTATGGCTACACCTTC. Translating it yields CASIVVGTEGYGYTF.

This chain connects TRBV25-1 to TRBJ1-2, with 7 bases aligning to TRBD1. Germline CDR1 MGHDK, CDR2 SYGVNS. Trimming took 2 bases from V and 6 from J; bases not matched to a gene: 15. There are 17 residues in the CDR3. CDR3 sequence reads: CASSEGSFRGSWDGYTF. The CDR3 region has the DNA TGTGCCAGCAGTGAAGGATCTTTCAGGGGGTCATGGGATGGCTACACCTTC.

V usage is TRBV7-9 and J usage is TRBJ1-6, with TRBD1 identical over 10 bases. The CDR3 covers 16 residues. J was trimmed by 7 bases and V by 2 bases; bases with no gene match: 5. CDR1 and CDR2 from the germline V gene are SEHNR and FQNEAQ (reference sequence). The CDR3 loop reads CASSLSRGQGNSPLHF. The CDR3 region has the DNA TGTGCCAGCAGCTTATCTAGGGGACAGGGGAATTCACCCCTCCACTTT.

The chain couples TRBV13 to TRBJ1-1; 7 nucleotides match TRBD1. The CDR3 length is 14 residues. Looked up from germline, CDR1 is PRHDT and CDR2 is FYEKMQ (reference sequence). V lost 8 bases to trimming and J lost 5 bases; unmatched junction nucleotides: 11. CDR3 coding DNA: TGTGCCAGCGGGGACAGCCTCCTTGCAACTGAAGCTTTCTTT. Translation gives CASGDSLLATEAFF.

The CDR3 DNA is TGTGCCAGCAGCTCGACTAGCGGGGGCTACAATGAGCAGTTCTTC. Its translation: CASSSTSGGYNEQFF. The chain has TRBV7-3 and TRBJ2-1, with 12 nucleotides matching TRBD2. Germline V CDR1 and CDR2: SGHTA, FQGTGA. The CDR3 totals 15 residues. Trimming at V came to 4 bases and at J to 3 bases, leaving 1 base not matched to a gene.

This CDR3 reads CASSLGFTNEKLFF. The CDR3 DNA sequence: TGTGCCAGCAGCTTGGGCTTTACTAATGAAAAACTGTTTTTT. The rearrangement links TRBV11-2 to TRBJ1-4; D remains ambiguous. Deletions cut 3 bases from V and 2 bases from J, with 7 bases between. The CDR3 runs 14 residues. CDR1 SGHAT and CDR2 FQNNGV come from the germline V gene.

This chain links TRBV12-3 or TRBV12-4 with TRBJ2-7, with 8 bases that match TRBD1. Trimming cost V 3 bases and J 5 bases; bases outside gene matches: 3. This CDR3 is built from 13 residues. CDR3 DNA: TGTGCCAGCAGTTTGAACAGGGGGGACGAGCAGTACTTC. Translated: CASSLNRGDEQYF.